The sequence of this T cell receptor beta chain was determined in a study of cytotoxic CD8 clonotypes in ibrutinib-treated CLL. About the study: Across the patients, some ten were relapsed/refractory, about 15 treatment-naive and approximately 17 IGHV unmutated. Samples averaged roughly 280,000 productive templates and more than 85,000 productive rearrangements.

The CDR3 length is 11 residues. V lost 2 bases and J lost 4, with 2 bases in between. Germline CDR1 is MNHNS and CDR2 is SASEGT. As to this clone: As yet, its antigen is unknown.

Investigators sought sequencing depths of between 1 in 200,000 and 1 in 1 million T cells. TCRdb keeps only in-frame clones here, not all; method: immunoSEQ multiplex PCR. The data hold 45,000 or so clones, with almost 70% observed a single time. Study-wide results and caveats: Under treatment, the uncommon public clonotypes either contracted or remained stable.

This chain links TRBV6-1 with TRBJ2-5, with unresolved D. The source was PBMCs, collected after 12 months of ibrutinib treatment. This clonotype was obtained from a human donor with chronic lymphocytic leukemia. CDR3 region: CASSEPETQYF. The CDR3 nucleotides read TGTGCCAGCAGTGAACCAGAGACCCAGTACTTC.